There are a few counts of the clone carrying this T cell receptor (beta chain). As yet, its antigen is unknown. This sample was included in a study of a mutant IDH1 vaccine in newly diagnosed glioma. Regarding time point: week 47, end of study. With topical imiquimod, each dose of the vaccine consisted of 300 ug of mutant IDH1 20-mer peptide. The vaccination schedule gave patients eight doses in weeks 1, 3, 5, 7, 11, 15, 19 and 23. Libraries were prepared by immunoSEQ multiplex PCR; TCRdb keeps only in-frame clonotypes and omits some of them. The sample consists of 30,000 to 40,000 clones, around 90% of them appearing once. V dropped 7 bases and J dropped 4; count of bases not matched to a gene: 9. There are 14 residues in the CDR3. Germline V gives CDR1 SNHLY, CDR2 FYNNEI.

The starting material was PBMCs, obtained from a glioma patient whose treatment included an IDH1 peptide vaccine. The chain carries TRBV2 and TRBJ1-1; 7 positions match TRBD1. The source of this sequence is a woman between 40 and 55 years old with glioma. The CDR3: CASNLGQRFTEAFF. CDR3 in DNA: TGTGCCAGCAACCTGGGACAGCGATTCACTGAAGCTTTCTTT.